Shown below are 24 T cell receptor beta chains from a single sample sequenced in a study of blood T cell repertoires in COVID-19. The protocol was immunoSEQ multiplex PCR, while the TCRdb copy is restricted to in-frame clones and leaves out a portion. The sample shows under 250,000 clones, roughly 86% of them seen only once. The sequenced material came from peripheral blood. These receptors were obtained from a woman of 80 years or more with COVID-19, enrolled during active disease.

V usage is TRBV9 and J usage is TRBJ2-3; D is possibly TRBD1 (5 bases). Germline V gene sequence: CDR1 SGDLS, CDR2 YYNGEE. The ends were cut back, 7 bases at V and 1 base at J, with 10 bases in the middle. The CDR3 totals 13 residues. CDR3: CASQVGGTDTQYF. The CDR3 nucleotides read TGTGCCAGCCAGGTAGGGGGCACAGATACGCAGTATTTT.

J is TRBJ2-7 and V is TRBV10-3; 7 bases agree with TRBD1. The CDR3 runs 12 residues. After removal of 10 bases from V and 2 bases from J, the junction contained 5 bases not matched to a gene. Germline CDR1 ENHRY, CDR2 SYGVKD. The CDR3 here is CATQGQTYEQYF. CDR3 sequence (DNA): TGTGCCACCCAGGGACAGACCTACGAGCAGTACTTC.

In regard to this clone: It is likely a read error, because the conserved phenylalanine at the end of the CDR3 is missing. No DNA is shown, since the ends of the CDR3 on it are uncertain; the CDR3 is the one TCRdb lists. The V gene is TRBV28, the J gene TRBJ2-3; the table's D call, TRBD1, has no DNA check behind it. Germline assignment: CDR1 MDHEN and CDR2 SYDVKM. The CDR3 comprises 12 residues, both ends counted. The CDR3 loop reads CASRTTQGAMGY.

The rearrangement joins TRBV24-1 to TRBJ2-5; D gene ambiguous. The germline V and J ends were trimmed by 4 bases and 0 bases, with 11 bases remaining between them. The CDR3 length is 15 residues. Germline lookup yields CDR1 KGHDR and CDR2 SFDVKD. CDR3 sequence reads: CATSDPGGDQETQYF. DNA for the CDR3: TGTGCCACCAGTGACCCCGGTGGAGACCAAGAGACCCAGTACTTC.

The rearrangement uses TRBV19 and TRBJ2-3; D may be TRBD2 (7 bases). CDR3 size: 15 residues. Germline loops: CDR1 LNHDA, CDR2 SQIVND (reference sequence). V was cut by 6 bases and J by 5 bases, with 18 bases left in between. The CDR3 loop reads CASSTRGASGDTQYF. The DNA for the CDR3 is TGTGCCAGTAGCACCCGGGGGGCCTCAGGAGATACGCAGTATTTT.

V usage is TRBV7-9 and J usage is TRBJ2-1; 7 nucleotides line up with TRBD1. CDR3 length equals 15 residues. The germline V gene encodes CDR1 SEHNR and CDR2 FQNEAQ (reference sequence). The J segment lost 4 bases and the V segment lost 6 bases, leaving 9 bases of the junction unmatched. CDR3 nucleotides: TGTGCCAGCAGTACCCGGGACAGCCGGTACAATGAGCAGTTCTTC. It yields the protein CASSTRDSRYNEQFF. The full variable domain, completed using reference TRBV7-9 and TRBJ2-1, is DTGVSQNPRHKITKRGQNVTFRCDPISEHNRLYWYRQTLGQGPEFLTYFQNEAQLEKSRLLSDRFSAERPKGSFSTLEIQRTEQGDSAMYLCASSTRDSRYNEQFFGPGTRLTVL.

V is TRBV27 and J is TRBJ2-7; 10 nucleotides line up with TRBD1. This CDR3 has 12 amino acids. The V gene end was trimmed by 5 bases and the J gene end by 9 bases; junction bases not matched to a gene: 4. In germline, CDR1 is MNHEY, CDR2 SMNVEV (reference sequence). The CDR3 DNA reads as TGTGCCAGCAGTCTCGACAGGGGGCGGCAGTACTTC. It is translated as CASSLDRGRQYF.

The CDR3 DNA is TGTGCCAGCAGCCCCTCGGGGGGGTTCCAAGAGACCCAGTACTTC. This gives the protein CASSPSGGFQETQYF. The chain couples TRBV7-2 to TRBJ2-5, with 8 positions matching TRBD2. Germline assignment: CDR1 SGHTA and CDR2 FQGNSA. The CDR3 covers 15 residues. Unmatched junction bases numbered 6, after V lost 5 bases and J lost 1 base. The entire variable domain, with the rest obtained from reference TRBV7-2 and TRBJ2-5, is as follows: GAGVSQSPSNKVTEKGKDVELRCDPISGHTALYWYRQSLGQGLEFLIYFQGNSAPDKSGLPSDRFSAERTGGSVSTLTIQRTQQEDSAVYLCASSPSGGFQETQYFGPGTRLLVL.

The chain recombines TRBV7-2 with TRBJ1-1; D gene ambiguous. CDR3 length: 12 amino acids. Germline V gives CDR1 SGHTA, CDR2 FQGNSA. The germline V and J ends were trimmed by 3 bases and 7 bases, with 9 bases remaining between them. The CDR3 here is CASSFDGVEAFF. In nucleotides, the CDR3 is TGTGCCAGCAGCTTTGACGGAGTTGAAGCTTTCTTT.

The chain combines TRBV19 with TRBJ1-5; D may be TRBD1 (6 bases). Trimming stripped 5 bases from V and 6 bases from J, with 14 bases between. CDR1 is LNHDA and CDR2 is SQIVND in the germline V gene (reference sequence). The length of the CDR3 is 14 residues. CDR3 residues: CASSGTPVSQPQHF. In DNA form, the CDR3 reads TGTGCCAGTAGTGGGACACCCGTCTCTCAGCCCCAGCATTTT.

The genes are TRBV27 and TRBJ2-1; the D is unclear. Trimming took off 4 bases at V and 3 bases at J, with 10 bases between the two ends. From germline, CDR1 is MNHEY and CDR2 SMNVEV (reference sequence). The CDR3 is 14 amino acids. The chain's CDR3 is CASSSPDNYNEQFF. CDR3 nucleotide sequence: TGTGCCAGCAGTTCCCCCGACAACTACAATGAGCAGTTCTTC.

CDR3: CASSQAGRGETDTQYF. DNA of the CDR3: TGCGCCAGCAGCCAGGCGGGAAGGGGAGAGACAGATACGCAGTATTTT. The V call is TRBV4-1, the J call TRBJ2-3; possibly TRBD2 for D (6 bases). V lost 3 bases to trimming and J lost 3 bases, with 16 bases between them. CDR1 is MGHRA and CDR2 is YSYEKL in the germline V gene. The CDR3 totals 16 residues.

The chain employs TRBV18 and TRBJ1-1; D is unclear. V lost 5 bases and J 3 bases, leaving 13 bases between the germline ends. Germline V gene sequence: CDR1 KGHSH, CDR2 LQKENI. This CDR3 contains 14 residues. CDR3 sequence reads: CASSSRNLDTEAFF. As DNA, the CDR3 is TGTGCCAGCTCATCGCGGAATTTGGACACTGAAGCTTTCTTT.

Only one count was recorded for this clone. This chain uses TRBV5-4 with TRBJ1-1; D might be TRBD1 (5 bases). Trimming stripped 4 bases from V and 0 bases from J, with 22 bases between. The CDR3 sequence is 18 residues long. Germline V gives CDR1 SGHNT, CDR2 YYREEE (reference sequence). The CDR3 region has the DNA TGTGCCAGCAGCCCACCTTCTACAGGAGGGGCCATGAACACTGAAGCTTTCTTT. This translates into CASSPPSTGGAMNTEAFF.

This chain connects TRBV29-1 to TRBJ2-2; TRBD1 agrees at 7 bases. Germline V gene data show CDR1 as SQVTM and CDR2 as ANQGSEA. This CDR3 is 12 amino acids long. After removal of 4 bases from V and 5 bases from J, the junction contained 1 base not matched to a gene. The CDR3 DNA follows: TGCAGCGTTGCCAGGGGGACCGGGGAGCTGTTTTTT. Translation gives CSVARGTGELFF.

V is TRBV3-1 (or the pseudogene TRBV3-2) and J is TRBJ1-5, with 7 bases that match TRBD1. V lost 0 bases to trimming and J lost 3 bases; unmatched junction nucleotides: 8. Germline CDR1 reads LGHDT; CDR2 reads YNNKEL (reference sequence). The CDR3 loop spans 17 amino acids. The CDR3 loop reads CASSQEATGAFNQPQHF. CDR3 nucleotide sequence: TGTGCCAGCAGCCAAGAAGCCACAGGGGCCTTCAATCAGCCCCAGCATTTT.

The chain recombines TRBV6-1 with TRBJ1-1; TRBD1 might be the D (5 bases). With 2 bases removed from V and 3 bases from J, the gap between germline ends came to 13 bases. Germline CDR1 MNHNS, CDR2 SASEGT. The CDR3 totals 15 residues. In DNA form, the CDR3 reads TGTGCCAGCAGTGAATCTCCAGGGTCGTACACTGAAGCTTTCTTT. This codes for CASSESPGSYTEAFF.

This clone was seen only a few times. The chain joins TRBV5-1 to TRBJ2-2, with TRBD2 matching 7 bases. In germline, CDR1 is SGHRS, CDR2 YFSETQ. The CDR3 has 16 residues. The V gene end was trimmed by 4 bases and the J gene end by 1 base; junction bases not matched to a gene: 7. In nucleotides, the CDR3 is TGCGCCAGCAGCCTAACCGGGACTATGAACACCGGGGAGCTGTTTTTT. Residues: CASSLTGTMNTGELFF.

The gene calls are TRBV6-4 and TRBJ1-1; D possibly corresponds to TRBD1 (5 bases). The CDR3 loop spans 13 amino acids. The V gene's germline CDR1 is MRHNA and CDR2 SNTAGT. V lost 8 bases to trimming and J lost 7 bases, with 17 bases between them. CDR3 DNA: TGTGCCAGCGGGTGGACAATTAAAGGTGAAGCTTTCTTT. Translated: CASGWTIKGEAFF.

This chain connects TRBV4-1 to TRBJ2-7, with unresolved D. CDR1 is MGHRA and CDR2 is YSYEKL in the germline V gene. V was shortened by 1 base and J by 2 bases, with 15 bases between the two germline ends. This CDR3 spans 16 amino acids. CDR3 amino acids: CASSQGLLASTYEQYF. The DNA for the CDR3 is TGCGCCAGCAGCCAAGGCCTGTTGGCTTCGACCTACGAGCAGTACTTC.

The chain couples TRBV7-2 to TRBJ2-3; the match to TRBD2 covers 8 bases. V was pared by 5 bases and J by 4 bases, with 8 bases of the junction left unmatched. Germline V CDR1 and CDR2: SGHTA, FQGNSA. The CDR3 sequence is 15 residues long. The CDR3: CASSRSRGGPDTQYF. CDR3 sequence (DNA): TGTGCCAGCAGCCGCAGTCGCGGGGGGCCAGATACGCAGTATTTT.

Written as DNA, the CDR3 is TGTGCCAGCAGCTCCTTACAGGGTTTAATTAACTATGGCTACACCTTC. Translating gives CASSSLQGLINYGYTF. The chain links TRBV5-4 to TRBJ1-2; a possible D gene is TRBD1 (6 bases). The CDR3 runs to 16 residues. The germline V gene has CDR1 SGHNT and CDR2 YYREEE (reference sequence). Trimming shortened V by 3 bases and J by 1 base, and 16 bases separated the two germline ends.

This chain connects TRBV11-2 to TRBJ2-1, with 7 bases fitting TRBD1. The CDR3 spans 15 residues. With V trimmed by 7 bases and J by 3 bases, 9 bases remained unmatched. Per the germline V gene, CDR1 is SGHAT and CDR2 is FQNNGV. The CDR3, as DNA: TGTGCCAGCACCCGAATGACAGGGAGCTACAATGAGCAGTTCTTC. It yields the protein CASTRMTGSYNEQFF. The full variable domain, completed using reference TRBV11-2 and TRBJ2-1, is EAGVAQSPRYKIIEKRQSVAFWCNPISGHATLYWYQQILGQGPKLLIQFQNNGVVDDSQLPKDRFSAERLKGVDSTLKIQPAKLEDSAVYLCASTRMTGSYNEQFFGPGTRLTVL.

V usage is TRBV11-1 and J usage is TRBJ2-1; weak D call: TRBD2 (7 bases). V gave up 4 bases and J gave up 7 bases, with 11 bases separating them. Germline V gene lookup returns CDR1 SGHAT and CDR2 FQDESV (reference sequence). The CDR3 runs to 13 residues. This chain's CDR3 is CASSSRGRNEQFF. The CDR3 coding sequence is TGTGCCAGCAGCTCGCGGGGGCGAAATGAGCAGTTCTTC. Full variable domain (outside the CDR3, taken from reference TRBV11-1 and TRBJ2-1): EAEVAQSPRYKITEKSQAVAFWCDPISGHATLYWYRQILGQGPELLVQFQDESVVDDSQLPKDRFSAERLKGVDSTLKIQPAELGDSAMYLCASSSRGRNEQFFGPGTRLTVL.